The entry below describes one TCR beta chain. Its antigen is still unknown. There are no base qualities to consult, and no much larger clone falls within one base. The data were obtained in a study of cytomegalovirus exposure and HLA in healthy donors (dated by TCRdb to the late 2010s). The study in broad terms: According to an earlier analysis of 587 of the donors, about 170 million T cells yielded 117 million unique TCR beta sequences and approximately 300 Gb of sequence data. Five DR-DQ haplotypes were handled as single units for association and clustering, since linkage in the cohort was strong. In a later analysis, previously published TCR beta repertoires from hundreds of donors were re-analyzed and high-resolution HLA genotyping was added so that TCR occurrence patterns could be studied. About 280 gigabases of sequencing data and about 92 million unique TCR sequences made up an early release that covered 500 to 700 HLA-typed donors. Along with the approximately 650-subject first cohort, a separate validation cohort of over 90 different subjects was used. Alongside the repertoire data, information on donor age, sex, ethnicity and CMV serostatus was compiled. An earlier analysis of around 640 of the donors used high-throughput TCR beta sequencing to judge whether each TCR beta V gene segment behaved as functional or pseudogenic. The aim of the study was to test whether cataloging public T cell receptors could identify signatures of past pathogen exposure. HLA typing covered class I and class II loci at four-digit resolution. High-throughput TCR immunosequencing, statistical association of individual TCRs with disease status, and machine learning were combined to predict cytomegalovirus infection status. In a later genetic analysis, genome-wide SNP genotypes for about 65% of the roughly 700 donors were used, and that subset was treated as a discovery cohort. Across 398 genotyped donors of the cohort, an average of about 200,000 unique TCR beta nucleotide sequences per donor were sequenced, and roughly 20% of those sequences were non-productive. The T cell repertoires of under 700 subjects were profiled by immunosequencing and related to cytomegalovirus serostatus. Typing coverage varied by locus: roughly 620-640 donors for A, B, C, DRB1 and DQB1; around 560 for DQA1; approximately 610 for DPA1; approximately 490 for DPB1. Rather than drawing on any new phenotypic data, the later analysis identified candidate immune exposures from TCR beta sequences and the way those sequences occurred across donors. Of the 398 genotyped donors, roughly 80% fell in the genetic ancestry cluster associated with self-reported Caucasian donors. Every discovery cohort repertoire had been produced on one sequencing platform.

The library was generated by the immunoSEQ multiplex PCR assay. The multiplex PCR relied on a mix of 60 forward primers for TCR Vbeta segments and 13 reverse primers for TCR Jbeta segments. A multiplex PCR assay on genomic DNA amplified the CDR3 region of rearranged TCR beta genes. The Illumina HiSeq System was used to sequence the amplified TCR beta libraries as 87-base-pair reads. Per the source publication's procedure: A later analysis counted about 80 million unique TCR beta chains across the 690 or so repertoires, and about 10 million of these chains were shared by at least two donors. A nearest-neighbor algorithm error-corrected the raw reads and collapsed the reads into unique sequences, merging closely related sequences to remove PCR and sequencing errors. To assign V, D and J gene segments, CDR3 sequences were aligned to IMGT reference sequences. For a sequence to be retained, at least a six-nucleotide match to both a V gene segment and a J gene segment was required. Rearrangements were classified as productive when the CDR3 lacked stop codons and remained in frame with V and J, and all other rearrangements were classified as non-productive. Following IMGT convention, CDR3 was defined as the stretch from the second conserved V-encoded cysteine up to the conserved J-encoded phenylalanine. Sequences without an unambiguous match to a single V gene segment were excluded from the earlier analysis of about 640 of the donors. An earlier analysis of over 450 of the donors classified V segments as functional when productive rearrangements were above 56.7% and as segregating when the standard deviation between donors was above 5%. A statistical classification framework was developed to diagnose cytomegalovirus status using the catalog of TCR beta chain sequences. In a later analysis, V and J genes were assigned by comparing TCR nucleotide sequences against IMGT/GENE-DB human TR gene sequences. The TCRdist pipeline was used in a later analysis to assign CDR3 sequences and most-parsimonious VDJ recombination scenarios. In a later analysis, each TCR beta chain was defined by its CDR3 amino acid sequence together with its V-gene family, and reads lacking a unique V-gene family were excluded. A later analysis removed 600 or so highly shared, low-generation-probability nucleotide sequences to deal with suspected cross-contamination and a sequencing artifact. A later analysis calculated a clonal expansion index for each public chain from normalized within-repertoire ranks of inferred template counts. A later analysis computed generation probabilities with a VDJ recombination model fitted to out-of-frame rearrangements, and checked the results against IGoR. In a later analysis, TCR-TCR, TCR-HLA and TCR-CMV co-occurrence was scored with hypergeometric tests, and a repertoire-size bias correction was applied to TCR pairs. In a later analysis, false discovery rates were estimated by permuting HLA or CMV assignments 20 times. In a later analysis, co-occurring TCRs were grouped using DBSCAN, with TCRdist sequence similarity added in when clustering inside HLA-allele-positive subsets. Repertoires with fewer than 30,000 or more than 120,000 public chains were left out of co-occurrence clustering, as were roughly five repertoires with anomalous nucleotide sharing. TCRdb took this table from immuneACCESS and kept in-frame rearrangements with V and J called. Such tables lack part of the clones; where checked against another copy, unresolved V genes explain under half of the gap, and the rest is unexplained. The V and J calls and clone size come from that table; D and trimming were worked out from the DNA. This sample comprises 65,000 to 75,000 clones, about 65% of them detected only once. Approximately 2.1% of the sample lies in the top ten.

Based on the germline V gene, the CDR1 and CDR2 sequences are SGHAT and FQNNGV. Trimming removed 5 bases from V and 2 bases from J; the gene matches leave 5 bases unexplained. From its cysteine to its phenylalanine, the CDR3 spans 14 amino acids. Just CDR3 DNA is preserved here, 42 bases in frame from base 1. The cohort consisted of hundreds of healthy bone marrow donors. Cohort members were all nominally healthy when sampled, although unrecorded immune exposures were likely present. The donor was CMV seronegative and was included in the group of 352 seronegative cohort members. Every donor gave a peripheral blood sample, and the peripheral blood mononuclear cells from that sample were used for TCR beta sequencing. The Qiagen DNeasy Blood Extraction Kit was used to extract genomic DNA from the blood cell samples. What the authors observed across the whole study: When HLA alleles, especially DR and DQ, strongly co-occurred, TCR associations were difficult to assign to individual alleles. Sequencing depth was assumed to be roughly uniform across donors in the presence/absence analyses, though that assumption may not hold. A later analysis found that TCR association rates varied across HLA loci, with DRB1 alleles showing the most associated TCRs and HLA-C alleles the fewest. According to a later genetic analysis, donors in an Asian-associated ancestry cluster had fewer N-insertions in productive TCRs than the approximately 650-donor mean. Some IMGT-functional V segments, including TRBV6-2 and TRBV6-3, could not be distinguished by the 87-base-pair reads and were therefore excluded. In vitro tests confirmed that three of the cytomegalovirus-associated TCR beta chains recognize cytomegalovirus antigens. An earlier analysis of approximately 530 of the donors showed that most TCR beta V segments appeared in productive rearrangements either about 87% or about 30% of the time, which broadly matched IMGT annotations. According to a later analysis, most CMV-associated TCR beta chains appeared to be HLA-restricted, and the HLA associations seemed to be driven largely by CMV exposure. Immune exposure information for the cohort was limited to CMV serostatus. According to the authors, the approach could potentially be generalized to other disease states and immunological phenotypes. Specific HLA alleles were associated with roughly 16,000 TCR beta sequences at a false discovery rate of 0.05 in a later analysis. This cohort had only TCR beta chains sequenced, and the lack of alpha or paired-chain data limited which features could be detected. The classifier was reported to diagnose cytomegalovirus status with high specificity and sensitivity in both the original and validation cohorts. The study gave a list of some 150 TCR beta chains associated with cytomegalovirus. Linkage disequilibrium might explain the correlated functional status among segregating V segments, but an unknown experimental factor could not be ruled out. Several of the top co-occurrence clusters appeared to be linked to parvovirus B19, influenza, CMV and Epstein-Barr virus, according to a later analysis. A later genetic analysis associated a missense DCLRE1C variant with V-gene and J-gene trimming of TCR beta chains, and an independent cohort replicated the association. A later analysis found that HLA-associated TCR beta chains were more clonally expanded and had lower generation probabilities than equally common non-associated chains. A further reported finding was that TCR beta sequences accurately predicted the HLA-A and HLA-B alleles for most subjects in the first cohort. The sequencing pipeline was judged likely to have produced a cluster of highly shared sequence variants as a technical artifact. Most TCR sequences were observed very rarely across donors, whereas some public TCRs were present in many individuals. Because some donors lacked HLA typing at each locus, the association tests relied only on the typed subset. The earlier analysis of 587 of the donors excluded fewer than 20 rarely observed V segments, including chromosome 9 orphons, because counts were too low.

This TCR was recovered from a woman aged 30 to 39 in good health and CMV-seronegative. The sample comprised PBMCs. This chain joins TRBV11-2 to TRBJ1-2; 7 nucleotides in the junction match TRBD1. The CDR3 protein: CASSGRQGNYGYTF. The DNA is as follows: TGTGCCAGCAGCGGTAGACAGGGAAACTATGGCTACACCTTC.